This T cell receptor beta chain stems from a study of T cell responses to AZD1222 COVID-19 vaccine. Germline-derived CDR1 and CDR2 are SGHDN and FVKESK. J gave up 10 bases and V 4 bases, and 13 bases lay outside the gene matches. The CDR3 is 14 residues long. Findings and limits, study-wide: A rise in Spike-specific TCR breadth and depth followed two AZD1222 doses.

This clone was detected only a few times. The antigen is unknown. The table came from immunoSEQ multiplex PCR; TCRdb's copy has only in-frame clones and leaves some out. The sample has 110,000 to 150,000 clones; approximately 91% are singletons. The rearrangement uses TRBV14 and TRBJ2-7; 7 positions match TRBD1. The clonotype was recovered from an adult who received the AZD1222 COVID-19 vaccine. The sample in question was peripheral blood, obtained 28 days after the second AZD1222 dose. CDR3: CASSPLFKGQTQYF. The CDR3 coding sequence is TGTGCCAGCAGCCCGCTCTTCAAGGGACAGACTCAGTACTTC.